This T cell receptor (beta chain) was identified in a study of T cells in Graves' hyperthyroidism and ophthalmopathy. On this clonotype: Its specificity is not known.

This CDR3 region has 13 residues. V dropped 7 bases and J dropped 4; count of bases not matched to a gene: 5. The germline gives CDR1 MNHEY, CDR2 SVGAGI. Notes on the study in general: Within blood appeared most thyroid clonotypes that had expanded above 0.001.

Amplification yielded TCR beta CDR3 regions, with RNA transcripts as the source. First-round RT-PCR targeting the TCR CDR3 was performed with the HTBI primer set. Each CDR3 protein is one row after TCRdb ran MiXCR on the multiplex PCR reads. The sample lists just over 550,000 distinct CDR3 sequences; roughly 50% were seen once. The source is a woman between 18 and 29 years old with Graves' hyperthyroidism. Sequenced input: peripheral blood or thyroid tissue (not recorded which). The genes are TRBV6-5 and TRBJ1-1; 8 positions agree with TRBD1. The CDR3 DNA reads as TGTGCCAGCACCAAAACAGGGGGCACTGAAGCTTTCTTT. It translates to CASTKTGGTEAFF.